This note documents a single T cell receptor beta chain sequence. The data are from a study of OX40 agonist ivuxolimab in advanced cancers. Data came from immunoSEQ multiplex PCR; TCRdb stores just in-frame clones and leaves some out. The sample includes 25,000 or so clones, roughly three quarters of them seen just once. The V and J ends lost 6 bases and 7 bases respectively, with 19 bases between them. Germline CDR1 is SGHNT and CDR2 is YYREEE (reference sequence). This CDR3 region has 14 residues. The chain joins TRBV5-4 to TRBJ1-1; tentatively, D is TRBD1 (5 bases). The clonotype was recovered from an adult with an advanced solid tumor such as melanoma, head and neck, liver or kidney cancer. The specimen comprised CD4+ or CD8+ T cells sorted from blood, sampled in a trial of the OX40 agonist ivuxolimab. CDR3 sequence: CASIPGPMGGEAFF. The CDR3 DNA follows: TGTGCCAGCATCCCAGGGCCTATGGGGGGTGAAGCTTTCTTT.